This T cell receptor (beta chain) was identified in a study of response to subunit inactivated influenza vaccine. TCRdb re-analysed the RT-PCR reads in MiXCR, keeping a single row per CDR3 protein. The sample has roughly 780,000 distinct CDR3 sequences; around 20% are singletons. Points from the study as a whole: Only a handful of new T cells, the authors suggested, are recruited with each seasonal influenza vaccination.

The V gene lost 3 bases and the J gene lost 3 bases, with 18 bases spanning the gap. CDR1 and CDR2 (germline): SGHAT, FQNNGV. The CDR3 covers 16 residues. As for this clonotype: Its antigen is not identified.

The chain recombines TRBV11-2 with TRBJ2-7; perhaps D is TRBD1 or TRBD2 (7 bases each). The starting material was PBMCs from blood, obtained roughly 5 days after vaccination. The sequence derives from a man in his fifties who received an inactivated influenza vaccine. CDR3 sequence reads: CASSFQLQGGDYEQYF. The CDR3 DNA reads TGTGCCAGCAGCTTCCAACTTCAGGGGGGGGACTACGAGCAGTACTTC.